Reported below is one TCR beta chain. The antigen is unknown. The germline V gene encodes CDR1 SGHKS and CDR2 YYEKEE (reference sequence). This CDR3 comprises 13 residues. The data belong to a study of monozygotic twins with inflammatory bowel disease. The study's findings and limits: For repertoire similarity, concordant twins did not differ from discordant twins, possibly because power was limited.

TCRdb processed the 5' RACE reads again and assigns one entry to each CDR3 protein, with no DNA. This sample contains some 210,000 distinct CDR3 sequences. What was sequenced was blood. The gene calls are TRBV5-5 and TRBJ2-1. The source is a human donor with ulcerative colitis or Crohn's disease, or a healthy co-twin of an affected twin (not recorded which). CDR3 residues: CASSSDLYNEQFF.